This T cell receptor (beta chain) stems from a study of T cell changes during pregnancy in multiple sclerosis. This CDR3 comprises 13 residues. V was pared by 5 bases and J by 3 bases, with 11 bases between. Germline CDR1 and CDR2: MNHNS and SASEGT. Generated by immunoSEQ multiplex PCR, the TCRdb table keeps only in-frame clones and is missing some. The sample includes some 99,000 clones, around 92% of them seen just once. The chain carries TRBV6-1 and TRBJ2-7; maybe TRBD1 (6 bases). Here the sequenced sample was peripheral blood, taken after pregnancy. The TCR sequence derives from a female donor in good health, enrolled as a control in a pregnancy study. The CDR3 reads CASSWEGGYEQYF. CDR3 nucleotides: TGTGCCAGCAGTTGGGAAGGGGGCTACGAGCAGTACTTC.